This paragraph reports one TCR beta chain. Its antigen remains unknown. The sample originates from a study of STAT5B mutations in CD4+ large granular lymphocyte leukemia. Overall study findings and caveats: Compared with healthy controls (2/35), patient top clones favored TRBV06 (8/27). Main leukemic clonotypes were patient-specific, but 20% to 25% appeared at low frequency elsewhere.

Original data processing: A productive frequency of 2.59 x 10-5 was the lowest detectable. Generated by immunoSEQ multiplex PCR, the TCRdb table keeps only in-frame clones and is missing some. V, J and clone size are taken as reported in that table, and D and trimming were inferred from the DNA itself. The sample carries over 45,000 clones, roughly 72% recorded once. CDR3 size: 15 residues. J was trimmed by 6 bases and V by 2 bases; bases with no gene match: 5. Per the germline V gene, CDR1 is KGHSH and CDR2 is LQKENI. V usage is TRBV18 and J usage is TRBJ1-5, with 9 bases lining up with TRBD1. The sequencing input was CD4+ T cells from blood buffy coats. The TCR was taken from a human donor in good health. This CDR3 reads CASSPATGGSQPQHF. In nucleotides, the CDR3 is TGTGCCAGCTCACCAGCCACAGGGGGCAGTCAGCCCCAGCATTTT. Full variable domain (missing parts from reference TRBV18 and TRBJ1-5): NAGVMQNPRHLVRRRGQEARLRCSPMKGHSHVYWYRQLPEEGLKFMVYLQKENIIDESGMPKERFSAEFPKEGPSILRIQQVVRGDSAAYFCASSPATGGSQPQHFGDGTRLSIL.